This T cell receptor (beta chain) was captured by sequencing in a study of T cell repertoires in cytomegalovirus infection. Study details: Through public TCR beta signatures, both CMV infection and matching HLA type were indicated. The study's findings and limits: The ex vivo response was dominated by HLA-C-restricted CMV-specific TCR beta clonotypes.

The ends were cut back, 3 bases at V and 2 bases at J, with 14 bases in the middle. Germline CDR1 and CDR2: MGHRA and YSYEKL. The CDR3 runs to 16 residues. TCRdb passed the reads through MiXCR, listing each CDR3 protein once. Here the sample spans 350,000 to 500,000 distinct CDR3 sequences, roughly a third being singletons. Regarding this clonotype: Its antigen remains unknown.

The V call is TRBV4-1, the J call TRBJ1-5; D not certain. The sample consisted of PBMCs. This TCR was sampled from a human donor in good health (CMV status not recorded). Some clones in this sample may be carry-over from other donors' samples. CDR3 residues: CASSQEVGARNQPQHF. CDR3 nucleotide sequence: TGCGCCAGCAGCCAGGAAGTGGGTGCGCGCAATCAGCCCCAGCATTTT.